This T cell receptor beta chain was recorded in a study of post-analysis software for immune sequencing data. Study as a whole: The disease courses covered relapsing-remitting, secondary progressive and progressive-relapsing multiple sclerosis. General study results and limits: Those with multiple sclerosis, the patient group, showed significantly lower normalized Chao1 diversity than controls. Relative to controls, patients had roughly five TRBV segments at higher frequency, with TRBV5-6, TRBV5-1 and TRBV20-1 among these. Strong co-clustering by F measure was seen for same-batch samples.

Prepared libraries of TCR beta cDNA carried unique molecular identifiers. Once about 0.95 to 10 million T cells were used, hundreds of thousands of cDNA molecules resulted. TCRdb re-called the PCR reads with MiXCR, one entry per CDR3 protein. Here the sample spans 820,000 or so distinct CDR3 sequences, roughly half being singletons. This CDR3 is built from 17 residues. V shed 2 bases and J shed 0 bases, with 15 bases lying between them. Germline assignment: CDR1 SGHDN and CDR2 FVKESK. About this clonotype: Its cognate antigen is unknown.

This TCR derives from a girl between 10 and 17 years old with multiple sclerosis. The source material was blood. The V call is TRBV14, the J call TRBJ2-3; D is possibly TRBD1 (6 bases). CDR3 coding DNA: TGTGCCAGCAGCCAAACCAACAGGGTAACTAGCACAGATACGCAGTATTTT. It encodes CASSQTNRVTSTDTQYF.